The TCR beta chain under discussion was sequenced for a study of blood T cell repertoires in COVID-19. J lost 3 bases, V lost 4 bases, and 11 bases had no gene match. The CDR3 runs 16 residues. In germline, CDR1 is MNHEY, CDR2 SVGAGI. Clones were read by immunoSEQ multiplex PCR, and TCRdb kept only the in-frame ones, dropping some. The table shows about 170,000 clones, with around 84% occurring only once. V gene TRBV6-5 combines with J gene TRBJ1-2; 7 bases are a match to TRBD1. Sequences were obtained from peripheral blood. The sequence was collected from a man aged 55 to 70 with COVID-19, enrolled during active disease. CDR3 region: CASSSLGDRVYYGYTF. CDR3 bases: TGTGCCAGCAGTTCGTTGGGTGACAGGGTATACTATGGCTACACCTTC.